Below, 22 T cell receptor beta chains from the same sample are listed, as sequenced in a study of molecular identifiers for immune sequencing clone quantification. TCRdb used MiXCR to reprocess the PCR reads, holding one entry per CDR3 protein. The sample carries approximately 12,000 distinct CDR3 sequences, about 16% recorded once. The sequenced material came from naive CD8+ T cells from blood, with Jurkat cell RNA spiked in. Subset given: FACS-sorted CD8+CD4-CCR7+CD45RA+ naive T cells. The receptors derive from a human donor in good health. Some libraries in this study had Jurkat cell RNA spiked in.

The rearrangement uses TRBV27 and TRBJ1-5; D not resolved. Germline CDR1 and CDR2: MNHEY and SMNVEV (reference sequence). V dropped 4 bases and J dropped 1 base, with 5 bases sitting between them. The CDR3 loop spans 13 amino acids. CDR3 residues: CASSYGSNQPQHF. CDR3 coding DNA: TGTGCCAGCAGTTATGGAAGCAATCAGCCCCAGCATTTT.

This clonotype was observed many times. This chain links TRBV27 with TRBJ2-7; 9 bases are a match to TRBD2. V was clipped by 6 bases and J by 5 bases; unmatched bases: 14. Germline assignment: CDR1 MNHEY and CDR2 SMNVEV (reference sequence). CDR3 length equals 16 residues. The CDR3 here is CASRRYWGTSTDEQYF. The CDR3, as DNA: TGTGCCAGCAGACGATATTGGGGGACTAGCACCGACGAGCAGTACTTC.

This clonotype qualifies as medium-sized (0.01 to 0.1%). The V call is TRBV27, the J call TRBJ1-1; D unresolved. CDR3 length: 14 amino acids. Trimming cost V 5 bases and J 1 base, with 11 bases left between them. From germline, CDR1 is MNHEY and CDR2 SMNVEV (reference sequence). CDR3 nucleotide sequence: TGTGCCAGCAGTACGAAACAAAGGAACACTGAAGCTTTCTTT. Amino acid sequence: CASSTKQRNTEAFF.

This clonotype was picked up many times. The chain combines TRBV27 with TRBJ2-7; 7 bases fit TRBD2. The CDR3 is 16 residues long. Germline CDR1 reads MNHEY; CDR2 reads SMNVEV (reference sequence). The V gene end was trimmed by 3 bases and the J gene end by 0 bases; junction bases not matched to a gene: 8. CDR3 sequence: CASSFSSGDVSYEQYF. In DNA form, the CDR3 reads TGTGCCAGCAGTTTCTCAAGCGGGGATGTCTCCTACGAGCAGTACTTC.

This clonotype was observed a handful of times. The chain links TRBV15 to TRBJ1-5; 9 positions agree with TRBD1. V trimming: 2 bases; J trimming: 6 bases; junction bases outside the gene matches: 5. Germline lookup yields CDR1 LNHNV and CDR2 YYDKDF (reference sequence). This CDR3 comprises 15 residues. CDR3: CATSRTGGEVQPQHF. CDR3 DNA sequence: TGTGCCACCAGCAGAACAGGGGGCGAAGTTCAGCCCCAGCATTTT.

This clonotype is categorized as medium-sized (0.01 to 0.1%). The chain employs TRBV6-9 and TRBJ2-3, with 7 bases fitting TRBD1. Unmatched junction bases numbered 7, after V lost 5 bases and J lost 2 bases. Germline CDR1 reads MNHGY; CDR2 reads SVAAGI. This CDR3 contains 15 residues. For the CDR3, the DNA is TGTGCCAGCAGTACGGGACAGTCCTCCACAGATACGCAGTATTTT. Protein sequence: CASSTGQSSTDTQYF.

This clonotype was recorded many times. The CDR3 coding sequence is TGCAGGGTACCGGGACAGGGTAGTAAGGGGCGCGGTGGGCAGTTCTTC. Its protein product is CRVPGQGSKGRGGQFF. The chain employs TRBV20-1 and TRBJ2-1; 9 nucleotides agree with TRBD1. Germline-derived CDR1 and CDR2 are DFQATT and SNEGSKA (reference sequence). The length of the CDR3 is 16 residues.

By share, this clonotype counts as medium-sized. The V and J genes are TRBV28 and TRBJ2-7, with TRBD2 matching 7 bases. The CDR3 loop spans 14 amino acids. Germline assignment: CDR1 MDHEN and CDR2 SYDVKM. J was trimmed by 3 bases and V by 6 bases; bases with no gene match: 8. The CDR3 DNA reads TGTGCCAGCAGCCCTCCGGGACTAATCTACGAGCAGTACTTC. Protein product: CASSPPGLIYEQYF.

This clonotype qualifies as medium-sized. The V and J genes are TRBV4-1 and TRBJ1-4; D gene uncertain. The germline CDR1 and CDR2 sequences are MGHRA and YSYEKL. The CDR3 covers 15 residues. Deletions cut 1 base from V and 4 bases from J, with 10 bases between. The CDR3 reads CASSQAGRVNEKLFF. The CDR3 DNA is TGCGCCAGCAGCCAAGCTGGACGGGTTAATGAAAAACTGTTTTTT.

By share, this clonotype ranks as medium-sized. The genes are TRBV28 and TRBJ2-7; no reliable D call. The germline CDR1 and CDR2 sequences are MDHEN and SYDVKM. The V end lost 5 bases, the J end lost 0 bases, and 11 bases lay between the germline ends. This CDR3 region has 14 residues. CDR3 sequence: CASSPTTDSYEQYF. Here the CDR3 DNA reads TGTGCCAGCAGTCCTACAACTGACTCCTACGAGCAGTACTTC.

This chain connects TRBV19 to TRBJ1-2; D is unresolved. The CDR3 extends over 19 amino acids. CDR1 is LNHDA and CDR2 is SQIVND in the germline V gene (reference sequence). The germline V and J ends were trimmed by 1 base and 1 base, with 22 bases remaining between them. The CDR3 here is CASSIVSLRPNGLNYGYTF. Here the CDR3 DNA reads TGTGCCAGTAGTATAGTTTCCTTACGTCCGAACGGTCTTAACTATGGCTACACCTTC.

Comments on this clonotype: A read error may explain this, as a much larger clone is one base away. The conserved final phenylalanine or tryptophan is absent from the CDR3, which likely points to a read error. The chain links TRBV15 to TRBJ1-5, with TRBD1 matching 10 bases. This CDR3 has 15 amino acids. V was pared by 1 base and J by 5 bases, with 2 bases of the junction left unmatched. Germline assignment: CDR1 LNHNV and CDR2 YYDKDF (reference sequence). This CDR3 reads CATSRAGTGDQPQHV. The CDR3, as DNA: TGTGCCACCAGCAGAGCGGGGACAGGGGATCAGCCCCAGCATGTT.

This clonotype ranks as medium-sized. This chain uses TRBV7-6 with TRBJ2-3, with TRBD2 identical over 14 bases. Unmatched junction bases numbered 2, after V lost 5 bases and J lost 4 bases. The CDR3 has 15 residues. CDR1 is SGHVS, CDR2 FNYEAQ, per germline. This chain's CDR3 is CASSPGLAGADTQYF. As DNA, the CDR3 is TGTGCCAGCAGCCCGGGACTAGCGGGAGCAGATACGCAGTATTTT.

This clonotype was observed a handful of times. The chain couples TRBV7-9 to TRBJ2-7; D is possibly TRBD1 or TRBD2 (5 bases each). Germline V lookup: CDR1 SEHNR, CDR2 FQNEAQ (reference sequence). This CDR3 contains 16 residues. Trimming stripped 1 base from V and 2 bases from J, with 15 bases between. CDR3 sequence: CASSLEGTHAAYEQYF. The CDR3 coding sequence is TGTGCCAGCAGCTTAGAAGGGACCCACGCGGCCTACGAGCAGTACTTC.

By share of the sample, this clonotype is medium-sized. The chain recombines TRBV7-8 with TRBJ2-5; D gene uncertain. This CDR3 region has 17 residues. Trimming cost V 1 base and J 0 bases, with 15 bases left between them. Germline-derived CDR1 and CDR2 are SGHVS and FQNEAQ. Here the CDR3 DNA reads TGTGCCAGCAGCTTAGATTGGCGCACCTTGTACCAAGAGACCCAGTACTTC. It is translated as CASSLDWRTLYQETQYF. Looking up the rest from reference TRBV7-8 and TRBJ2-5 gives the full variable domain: GAGVSQSPRYKVAKRGQDVALRCDPISGHVSLFWYQQALGQGPEFLTYFQNEAQLDKSGLPSDRFFAERPEGSVSTLKIQRTQQEDSAVYLCASSLDWRTLYQETQYFGPGTRLLVL.

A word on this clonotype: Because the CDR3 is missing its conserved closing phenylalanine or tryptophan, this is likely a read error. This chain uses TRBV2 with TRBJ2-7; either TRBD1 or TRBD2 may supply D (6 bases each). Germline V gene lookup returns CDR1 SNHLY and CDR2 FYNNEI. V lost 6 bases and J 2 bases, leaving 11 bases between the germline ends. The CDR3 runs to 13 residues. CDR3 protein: CASSRGLTYEQYS. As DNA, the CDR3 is TGTGCCAGCAGCCGGGGGCTGACCTACGAGCAGTACTCC.

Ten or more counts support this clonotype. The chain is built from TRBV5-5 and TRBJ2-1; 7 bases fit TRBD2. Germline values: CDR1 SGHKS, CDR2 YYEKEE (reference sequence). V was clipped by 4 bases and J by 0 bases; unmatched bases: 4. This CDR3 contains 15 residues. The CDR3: CASSRGVSSYNEQFF. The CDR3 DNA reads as TGTGCCAGCAGCCGGGGGGTCAGCTCCTACAATGAGCAGTTCTTC.

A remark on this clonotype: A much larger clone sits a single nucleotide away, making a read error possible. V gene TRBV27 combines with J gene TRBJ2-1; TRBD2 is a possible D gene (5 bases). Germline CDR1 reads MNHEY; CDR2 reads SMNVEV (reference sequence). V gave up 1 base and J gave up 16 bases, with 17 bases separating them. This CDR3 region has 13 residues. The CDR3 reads CASSLYEGGRSFF. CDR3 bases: TGTGCCAGCAGTTTATATGAAGGAGGCAGGTCCTTCTTC.

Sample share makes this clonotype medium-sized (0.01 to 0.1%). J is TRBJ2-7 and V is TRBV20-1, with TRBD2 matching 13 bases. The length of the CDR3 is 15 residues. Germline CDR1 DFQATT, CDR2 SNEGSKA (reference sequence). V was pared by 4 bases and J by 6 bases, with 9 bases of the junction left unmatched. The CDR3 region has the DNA TGCAGTGCTAAGGGACTAGCGGGAAAGGGCGGCGAGCAGTACTTC. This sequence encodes CSAKGLAGKGGEQYF.

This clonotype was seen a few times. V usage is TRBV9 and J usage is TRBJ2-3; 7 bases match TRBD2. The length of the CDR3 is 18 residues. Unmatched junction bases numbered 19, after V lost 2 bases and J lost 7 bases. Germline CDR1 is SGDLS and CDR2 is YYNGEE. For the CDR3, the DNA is TGTGCCAGCAGCGTCGTGGGGGAGGGTCTCGGGCATTGGAATACGCAGTATTTT. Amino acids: CASSVVGEGLGHWNTQYF.

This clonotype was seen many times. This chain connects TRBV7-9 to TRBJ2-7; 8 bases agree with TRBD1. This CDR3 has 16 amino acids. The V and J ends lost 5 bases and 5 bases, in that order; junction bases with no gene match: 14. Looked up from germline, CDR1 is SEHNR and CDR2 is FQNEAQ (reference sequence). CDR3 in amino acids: CASSPPLGQGVHEQYF. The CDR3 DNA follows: TGTGCCAGCAGCCCTCCCCTAGGACAGGGAGTCCACGAGCAGTACTTC.

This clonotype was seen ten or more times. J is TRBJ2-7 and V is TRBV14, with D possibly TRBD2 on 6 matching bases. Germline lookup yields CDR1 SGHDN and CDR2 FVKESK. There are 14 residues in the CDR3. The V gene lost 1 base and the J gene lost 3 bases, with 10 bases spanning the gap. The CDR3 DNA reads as TGTGCCAGCAGCCAAGTAGAGACTAGCTACGAGCAGTACTTC. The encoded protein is CASSQVETSYEQYF. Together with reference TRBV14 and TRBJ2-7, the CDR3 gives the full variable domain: EAGVTQFPSHSVIEKGQTVTLRCDPISGHDNLYWYRRVMGKEIKFLLHFVKESKQDESGMPNNRFLAERTGGTYSTLKVQPAELEDSGVYFCASSQVETSYEQYFGPGTRLTVT.